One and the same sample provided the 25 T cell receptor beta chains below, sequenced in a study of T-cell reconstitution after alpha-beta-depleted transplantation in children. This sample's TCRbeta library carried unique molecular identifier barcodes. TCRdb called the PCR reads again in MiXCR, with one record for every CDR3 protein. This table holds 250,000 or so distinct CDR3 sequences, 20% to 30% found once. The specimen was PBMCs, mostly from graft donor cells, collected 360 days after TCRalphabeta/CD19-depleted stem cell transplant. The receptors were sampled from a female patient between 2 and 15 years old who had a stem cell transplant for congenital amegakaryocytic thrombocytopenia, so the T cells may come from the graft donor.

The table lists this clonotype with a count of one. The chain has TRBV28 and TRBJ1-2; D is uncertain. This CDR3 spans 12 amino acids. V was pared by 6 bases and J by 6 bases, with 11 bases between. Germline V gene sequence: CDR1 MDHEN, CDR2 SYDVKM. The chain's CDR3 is CASRTQFDGYTF. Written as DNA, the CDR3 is TGTGCCAGCAGGACACAATTCGATGGCTACACCTTC.

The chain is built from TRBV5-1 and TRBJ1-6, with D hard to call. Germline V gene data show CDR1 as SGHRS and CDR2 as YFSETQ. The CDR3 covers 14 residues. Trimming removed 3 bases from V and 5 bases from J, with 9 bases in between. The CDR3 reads CASSSDGNNSPLHF. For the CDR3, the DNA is TGCGCCAGCAGCTCCGACGGGAATAATTCACCCCTCCACTTT.

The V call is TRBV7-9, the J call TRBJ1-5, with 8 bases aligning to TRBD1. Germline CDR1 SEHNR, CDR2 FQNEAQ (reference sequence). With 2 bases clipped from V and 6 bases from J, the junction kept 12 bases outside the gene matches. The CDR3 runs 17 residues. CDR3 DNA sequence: TGTGCCAGCAGCTTATGGACAGGGCGGAACAGGGGTCAGCCCCAGCATTTT. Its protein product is CASSLWTGRNRGQPQHF.

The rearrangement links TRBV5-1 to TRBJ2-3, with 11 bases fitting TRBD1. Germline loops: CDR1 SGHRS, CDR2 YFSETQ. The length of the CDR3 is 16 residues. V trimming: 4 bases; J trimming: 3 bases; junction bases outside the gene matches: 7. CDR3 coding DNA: TGCGCCAGCAGCCTCGGACAGGGGGCGACTACAGATACGCAGTATTTT. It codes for CASSLGQGATTDTQYF. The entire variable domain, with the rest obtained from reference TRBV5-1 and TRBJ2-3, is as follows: KAGVTQTPRYLIKTRGQQVTLSCSPISGHRSVSWYQQTPGQGLQFLFEYFSETQRNKGNFPGRFSGRQFSNSRSEMNVSTLELGDSALYLCASSLGQGATTDTQYFGPGTRLTVL.

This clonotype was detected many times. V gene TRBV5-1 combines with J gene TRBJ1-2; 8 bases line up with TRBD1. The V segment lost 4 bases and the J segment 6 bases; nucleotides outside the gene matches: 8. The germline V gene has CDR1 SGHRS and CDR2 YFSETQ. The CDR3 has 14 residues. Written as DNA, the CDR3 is TGCGCCAGCAGCCCCTACTTGACAGGGGATGGCTACACCTTC. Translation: CASSPYLTGDGYTF.

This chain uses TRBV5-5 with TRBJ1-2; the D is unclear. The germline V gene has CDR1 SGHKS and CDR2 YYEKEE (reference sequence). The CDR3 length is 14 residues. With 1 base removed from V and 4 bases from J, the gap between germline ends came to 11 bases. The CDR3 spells CASSLWQALYGYTF. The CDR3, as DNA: TGTGCCAGCAGCTTGTGGCAGGCCCTCTATGGCTACACCTTC.

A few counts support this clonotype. CDR3 sequence: CASSFQINYGYTF. In DNA form, the CDR3 reads TGTGCCAGCAGTTTTCAGATAAACTATGGCTACACCTTC. The gene calls are TRBV6-6 and TRBJ1-2; no firm D call. V lost 4 bases to trimming and J lost 2 bases, with 8 bases between them. This CDR3 contains 13 residues. From germline, CDR1 is MNHNY and CDR2 SVGAGI (reference sequence).

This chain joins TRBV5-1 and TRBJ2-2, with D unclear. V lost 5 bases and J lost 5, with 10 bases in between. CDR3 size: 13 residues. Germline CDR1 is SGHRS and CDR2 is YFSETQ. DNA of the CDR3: TGCGCCAGCAGTACCGACGGAACCGGGGAGCTGTTTTTT. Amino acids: CASSTDGTGELFF.

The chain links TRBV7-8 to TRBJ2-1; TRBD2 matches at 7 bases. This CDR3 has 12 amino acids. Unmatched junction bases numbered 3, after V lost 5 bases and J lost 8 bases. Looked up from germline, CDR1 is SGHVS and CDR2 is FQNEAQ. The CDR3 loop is CASSHSGHEQFF. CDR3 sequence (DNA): TGTGCCAGCAGCCATAGCGGGCATGAGCAGTTCTTC.

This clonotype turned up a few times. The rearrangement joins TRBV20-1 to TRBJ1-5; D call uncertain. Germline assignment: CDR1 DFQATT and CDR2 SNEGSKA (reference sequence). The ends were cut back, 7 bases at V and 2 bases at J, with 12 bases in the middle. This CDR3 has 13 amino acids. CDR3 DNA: TGCAGTGGGGGAAAAAAGGGCAATCAGCCCCAGCATTTT. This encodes CSGGKKGNQPQHF.

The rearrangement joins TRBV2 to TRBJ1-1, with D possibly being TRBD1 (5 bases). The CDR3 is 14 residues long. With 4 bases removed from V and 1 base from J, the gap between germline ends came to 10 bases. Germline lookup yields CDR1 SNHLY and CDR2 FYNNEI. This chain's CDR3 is CASSAQGPNTEAFF. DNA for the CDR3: TGTGCCAGCAGTGCTCAGGGCCCGAACACTGAAGCTTTCTTT.

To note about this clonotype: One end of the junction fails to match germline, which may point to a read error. The CDR3 is CATSRGRANYGYTF. DNA for the CDR3: TGTGCCACCAGTAGAGGGCGTGCTAACTATGGCTACACCTTC. This chain joins TRBV28 and TRBJ1-2; D gene uncertain. This CDR3 is built from 14 residues. Germline values: CDR1 MDHEN, CDR2 SYDVKM.

The CDR3 is CSARDLETGTYEQYF. In nucleotides, the CDR3 is TGCAGTGCTAGAGATCTGGAGACAGGGACCTACGAGCAGTACTTC. V and J are TRBV20-1 and TRBJ2-7, with 7 bases lining up with TRBD1. CDR3 size: 15 residues. Germline CDR1 reads DFQATT; CDR2 reads SNEGSKA (reference sequence). The V and J ends lost 0 bases and 2 bases, in that order; junction bases with no gene match: 7.

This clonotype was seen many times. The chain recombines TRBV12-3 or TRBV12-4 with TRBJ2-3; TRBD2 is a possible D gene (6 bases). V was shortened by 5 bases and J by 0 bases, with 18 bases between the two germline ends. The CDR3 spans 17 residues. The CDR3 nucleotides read TGTGCCAGCAGTCCGAGGTGGGGGGAAGGTAGCACAGATACGCAGTATTTT. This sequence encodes CASSPRWGEGSTDTQYF.

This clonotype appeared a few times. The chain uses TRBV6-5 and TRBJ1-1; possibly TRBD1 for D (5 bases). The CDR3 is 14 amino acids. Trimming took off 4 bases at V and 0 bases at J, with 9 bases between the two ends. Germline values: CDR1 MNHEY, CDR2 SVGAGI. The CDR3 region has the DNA TGTGCCAGCAGTTTCGGGGGTGTGAACACTGAAGCTTTCTTT. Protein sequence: CASSFGGVNTEAFF.

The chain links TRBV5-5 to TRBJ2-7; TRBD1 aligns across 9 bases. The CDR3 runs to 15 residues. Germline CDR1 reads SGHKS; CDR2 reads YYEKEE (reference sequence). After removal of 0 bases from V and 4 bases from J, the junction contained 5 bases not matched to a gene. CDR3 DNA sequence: TGTGCCAGCAGCTTGGTGGACAGGGGAGGGTACGAGCAGTACTTC. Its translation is CASSLVDRGGYEQYF.

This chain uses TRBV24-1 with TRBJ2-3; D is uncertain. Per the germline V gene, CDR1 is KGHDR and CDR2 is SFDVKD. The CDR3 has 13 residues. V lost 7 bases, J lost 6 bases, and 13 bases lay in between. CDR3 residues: CATSSRRLDTQYF. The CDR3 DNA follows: TGTGCCACCAGCTCCAGGCGGCTGGATACGCAGTATTTT.

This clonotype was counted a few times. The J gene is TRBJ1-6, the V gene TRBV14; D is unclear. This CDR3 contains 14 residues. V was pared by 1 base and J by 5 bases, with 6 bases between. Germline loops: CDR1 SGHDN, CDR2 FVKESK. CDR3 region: CASSQGWHNSPLHF. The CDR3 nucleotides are TGTGCCAGCAGCCAAGGCTGGCATAATTCACCCCTCCACTTT.

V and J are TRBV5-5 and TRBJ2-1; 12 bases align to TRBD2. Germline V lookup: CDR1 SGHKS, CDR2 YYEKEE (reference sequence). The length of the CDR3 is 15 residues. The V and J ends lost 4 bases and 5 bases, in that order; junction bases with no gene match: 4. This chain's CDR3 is CASSLTSGSHNEQFF. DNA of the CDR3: TGTGCCAGCAGCCTGACTAGCGGGAGCCACAATGAGCAGTTCTTC. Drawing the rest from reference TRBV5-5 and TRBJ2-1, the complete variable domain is DAGVTQSPTHLIKTRGQQVTLRCSPISGHKSVSWYQQVLGQGPQFIFQYYEKEERGRGNFPDRFSARQFPNYSSELNVNALLLGDSALYLCASSLTSGSHNEQFFGPGTRLTVL.

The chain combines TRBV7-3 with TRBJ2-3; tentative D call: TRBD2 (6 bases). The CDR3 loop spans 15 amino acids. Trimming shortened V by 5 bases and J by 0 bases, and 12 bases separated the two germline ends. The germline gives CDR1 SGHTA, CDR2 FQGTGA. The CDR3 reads CASSPSGGSTDTQYF. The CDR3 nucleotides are TGTGCCAGCAGCCCCTCCGGAGGGAGCACAGATACGCAGTATTTT.

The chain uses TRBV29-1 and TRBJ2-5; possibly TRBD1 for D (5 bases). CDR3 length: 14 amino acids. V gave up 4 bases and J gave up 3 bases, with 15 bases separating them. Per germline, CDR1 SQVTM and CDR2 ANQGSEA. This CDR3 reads CSVGGQGTKETQYF. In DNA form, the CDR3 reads TGCAGCGTTGGGGGCCAGGGAACGAAAGAGACCCAGTACTTC.

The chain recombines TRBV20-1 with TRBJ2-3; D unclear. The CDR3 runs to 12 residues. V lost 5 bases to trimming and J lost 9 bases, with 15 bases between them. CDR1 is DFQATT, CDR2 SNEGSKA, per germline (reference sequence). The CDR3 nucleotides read TGCAGTGCTGGTGACCTACCCTTAACGCAGTATTTT. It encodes CSAGDLPLTQYF.

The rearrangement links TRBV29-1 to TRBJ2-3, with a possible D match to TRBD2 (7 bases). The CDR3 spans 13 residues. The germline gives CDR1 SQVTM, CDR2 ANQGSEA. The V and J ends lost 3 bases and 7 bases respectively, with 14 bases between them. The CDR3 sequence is CSVELGGLNTQYF. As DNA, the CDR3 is TGCAGCGTTGAGTTGGGGGGGCTGAATACGCAGTATTTT.

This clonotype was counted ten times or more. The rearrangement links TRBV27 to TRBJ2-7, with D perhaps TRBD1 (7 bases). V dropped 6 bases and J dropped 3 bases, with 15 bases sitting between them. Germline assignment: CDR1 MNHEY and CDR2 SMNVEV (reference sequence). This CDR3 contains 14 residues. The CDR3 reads CASSSQGGSYEQYF. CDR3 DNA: TGTGCCAGCAGCTCCCAGGGGGGCAGCTACGAGCAGTACTTC.

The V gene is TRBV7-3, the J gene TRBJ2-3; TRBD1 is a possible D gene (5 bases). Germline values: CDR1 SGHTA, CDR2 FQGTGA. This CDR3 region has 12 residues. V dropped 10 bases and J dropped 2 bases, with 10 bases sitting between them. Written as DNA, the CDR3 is TGTGCCAACAAGGGGTACACAGATACGCAGTATTTT. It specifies CANKGYTDTQYF.